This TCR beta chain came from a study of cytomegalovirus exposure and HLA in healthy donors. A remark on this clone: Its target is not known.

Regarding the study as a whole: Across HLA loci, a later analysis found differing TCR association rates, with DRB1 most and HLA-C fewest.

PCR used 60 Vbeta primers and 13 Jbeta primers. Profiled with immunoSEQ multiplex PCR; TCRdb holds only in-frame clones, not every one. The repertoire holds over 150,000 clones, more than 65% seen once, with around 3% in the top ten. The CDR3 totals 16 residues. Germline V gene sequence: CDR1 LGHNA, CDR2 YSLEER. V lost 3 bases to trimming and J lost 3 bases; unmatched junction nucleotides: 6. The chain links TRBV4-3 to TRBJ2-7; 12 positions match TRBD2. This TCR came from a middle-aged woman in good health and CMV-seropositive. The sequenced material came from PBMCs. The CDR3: CASSQARLAGVYEQYF. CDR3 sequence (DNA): TGCGCCAGCAGCCAGGCTCGACTAGCGGGGGTCTACGAGCAGTACTTC.